The present TCR beta chain was sequenced within a study of cytomegalovirus exposure and HLA in healthy donors (dated by TCRdb to 2015 to 2018). Turning to the overall study: According to an earlier analysis of a few hundred of the donors, 150 million to 200 million T cells yielded 90 million to 140 million unique TCR beta sequences and less than 300 Gb of sequence data. An earlier analysis of several hundred of the donors used high-throughput TCR beta sequencing to judge whether each TCR beta V gene segment behaved as functional or pseudogenic. The study aimed to test whether signatures of past pathogen exposure could be identified by cataloging public T cell receptors. To predict cytomegalovirus infection status, the study combined high-throughput TCR immunosequencing, statistical association of individual TCRs with disease status, and machine learning. Every discovery cohort repertoire had been produced on one sequencing platform. A later analysis re-analyzed previously published TCR beta repertoires from hundreds of donors and added high-resolution HLA genotyping to study TCR occurrence patterns. The study profiled the T cell repertoires of fewer than 850 subjects by immunosequencing and related them to cytomegalovirus serostatus. Rather than drawing on any new phenotypic data, the later analysis identified candidate immune exposures from TCR beta sequences and the way those sequences occurred across donors. Besides the first cohort of more than 650 subjects, a separate validation cohort made up of around 120 different subjects was used. Four to six DR-DQ haplotypes were handled as single units for association and clustering, since linkage in the cohort was strong. A later genetic analysis took genome-wide SNP genotypes for 398 of the 666 donors and used that subset as a discovery cohort. An early release that covered about 600 HLA-typed donors contained about 300 gigabases of sequencing data and 70 million to 100 million unique TCR sequences. The number of typed donors differed by locus: about 629-630 for A, B, C, DRB1 and DQB1; 522 for DQA1; approximately 600 for DPA1; and around 490 for DPB1. HLA typing included class I and class II loci at four-digit resolution. Donor age, sex, ethnicity and CMV serostatus were compiled together with the repertoire data. Among the approximately 420 genotyped donors, 81% belonged to the genetic ancestry cluster associated with self-reported Caucasian donors. Among about 390 genotyped donors of the cohort, an average of approximately 240,000 unique TCR beta nucleotide sequences were sequenced per donor, roughly 20% of them non-productive. Overall results and qualifications from the work: A total of roughly 160 TCR beta chains were listed by the study as associated with cytomegalovirus. Several of the top co-occurrence clusters appeared to be linked to parvovirus B19, influenza, CMV and Epstein-Barr virus, according to a later analysis. When HLA alleles, especially DR and DQ, strongly co-occurred, TCR associations were difficult to assign to individual alleles. In a later analysis, most CMV-associated TCR beta chains were found to appear HLA-restricted, with HLA associations seemingly driven largely by CMV exposure. The cohort was sequenced for TCR beta chains only, and without alpha or paired-chain data the features that could be detected were limited. Some IMGT-functional V segments, including TRBV6-2 and TRBV6-3, could not be told apart with the 87-base-pair reads, so those segments were excluded. The classifier was reported to diagnose cytomegalovirus status with high specificity and sensitivity in both the original and validation cohorts. The sequencing pipeline was judged likely to have produced a cluster of highly shared sequence variants as a technical artifact. In an earlier analysis of about 550 of the donors, most TCR beta V segments were observed in productive rearrangements about 87% or about 30% of the time, broadly matching IMGT annotations. The authors suggested that the approach could potentially be generalized to other disease states and immunological phenotypes. In a later analysis, HLA-associated TCR beta chains showed more clonal expansion and lower generation probabilities than non-associated chains that were equally common. A further reported finding was that TCR beta sequences accurately predicted the HLA-A and HLA-B alleles for most subjects in the first cohort. Sequencing depth was assumed to be roughly uniform across donors in the presence/absence analyses, though that assumption may not hold. According to a later genetic analysis, donors in an Asian-associated ancestry cluster had fewer N-insertions in productive TCRs than the approximately 700-donor mean. For the cohort, immune exposure information was limited to CMV serostatus. V-gene and J-gene trimming of TCR beta chains was associated with a missense DCLRE1C variant in a later genetic analysis, and the association was replicated in an independent cohort. In vitro tests confirmed that a few of the cytomegalovirus-associated TCR beta chains recognize cytomegalovirus antigens. Most TCR sequences were observed very rarely across donors, whereas some public TCRs were present in many individuals. Linkage disequilibrium might explain the correlated functional status among segregating V segments, but an unknown experimental factor could not be ruled out. A later analysis found that TCR association rates varied across HLA loci, with DRB1 alleles showing the most associated TCRs and HLA-C alleles the fewest. HLA typing was unavailable for some donors at each locus, so association tests used only the typed subset. Specific HLA alleles were associated with roughly 17,000 TCR beta sequences at a false discovery rate of 0.05 in a later analysis. About 15 rarely observed V segments, including chromosome 9 orphons, were excluded from the earlier analysis of just under 600 of the donors because counts were too low.

Preparation of the library involved the immunoSEQ multiplex PCR assay. For the multiplex PCR, a mixture combining 60 forward primers for TCR Vbeta segments and 13 reverse primers for TCR Jbeta segments was used. Amplification of the CDR3 region of rearranged TCR beta genes was performed with a multiplex PCR assay on genomic DNA. The Illumina HiSeq System was used to sequence the amplified TCR beta libraries as 87-base-pair reads. Per the authors' processing: A later analysis counted 65 million to 90 million unique TCR beta chains across the 550 to 700 repertoires, and about 10 million of these chains were shared by at least two donors. Raw reads were error-corrected and collapsed into unique sequences by a nearest-neighbor algorithm in which closely related sequences were merged to remove PCR and sequencing errors. V, D and J gene segments were assigned by aligning CDR3 sequences to IMGT reference sequences. For a sequence to be retained, a match of at least six nucleotides to both a V gene segment and a J gene segment was required. A rearrangement was called productive if the CDR3 had no stop codons and remained in frame with V and J, and every other rearrangement was called non-productive. Following IMGT convention, CDR3 was defined as the stretch from the second conserved V-encoded cysteine to the conserved J-encoded phenylalanine. In an earlier analysis of roughly 580 of the donors, sequences lacking an unambiguous match to a single V gene segment were excluded. In an earlier analysis of 450 to 750 of the donors, a V segment was called functional when productive rearrangements were above 56.7%, and segregating when the standard deviation between donors exceeded 5%. A statistical classification framework was built to diagnose cytomegalovirus status from the catalog of TCR beta chain sequences. A later analysis assigned V and J genes by comparing TCR nucleotide sequences with IMGT/GENE-DB human TR gene sequences. Using the TCRdist pipeline, a later analysis assigned CDR3 sequences along with most-parsimonious VDJ recombination scenarios. In a later analysis, each TCR beta chain was defined by its CDR3 amino acid sequence together with its V-gene family, and reads lacking a unique V-gene family were excluded. To address suspected cross-contamination and a sequencing artifact, a later analysis removed roughly 640 highly shared, low-generation-probability nucleotide sequences. A later analysis calculated a clonal expansion index for each public chain from normalized within-repertoire ranks of inferred template counts. Generation probabilities in a later analysis came from a VDJ recombination model fitted to out-of-frame rearrangements, and those results were checked against IGoR. Hypergeometric tests were used in a later analysis to score TCR-TCR, TCR-HLA and TCR-CMV co-occurrence, with a repertoire-size bias correction applied to the TCR pairs. In a later analysis, false discovery rates were estimated by permuting HLA or CMV assignments 20 times. In a later analysis, co-occurring TCRs were grouped using DBSCAN, and TCRdist sequence similarity was added for clustering within HLA-allele-positive subsets. Co-occurrence clustering excluded repertoires with fewer than 30,000 or more than 120,000 public chains, plus five with anomalous nucleotide sharing. TCRdb limited this immuneACCESS table to in-frame rearrangements with V and J called. A share of clones is missing; checked studies link under half to unresolved V genes, and the rest is unexplained. D and trimming were read from the DNA, whereas the V and J calls and clone size are those reported in that table. Per the sample table, the count is around 74,000 clones. The top ten constitute roughly an eighth of the sample.

V loses 6 bases, J loses 0 bases, and the germline ends lie 14 bases apart. The germline V gene (reference sequence) specifies LNHDA as CDR1 and SQIVND as CDR2. Measured from the cysteine to the phenylalanine, the CDR3 is 15 residues long. Solely the CDR3 DNA is kept, with 45 bases framed from the first base. A word on this clone: Its antigen remains undetermined.

The cohort comprised some 730 healthy bone marrow donors. At the time of sampling, all cohort members were nominally healthy, though unrecorded immune exposures were likely present. The donor tested CMV seropositive and was one of the 289 seropositive cohort members. Every donor gave a peripheral blood sample, and the peripheral blood mononuclear cells from that sample were used for TCR beta sequencing. The Qiagen DNeasy Blood Extraction Kit was used to extract genomic DNA from the blood cell samples. Sequencing input: PBMCs. Here the chain combines TRBV19 and TRBJ2-5; no D gene is confidently identified. The sequence derives from a man between 50 and 59 years old in good health and CMV-seropositive. The CDR3 amino acid sequence is: CASRRTDQYQETQYF. The DNA is TGTGCCAGTAGAAGAACAGACCAGTACCAAGAGACCCAGTACTTC.